Sequencing of this T cell receptor beta chain was carried out in a study of T cell responses to AZD1222 COVID-19 vaccine. Study-level background: Pooling was applied to second doses at about 4 or about 12 weeks. Notes on the study in general: CD4 TCRs linked to vaccination spanned spike, dominating at 160-218 and 743-854. No day 14 peak samples; only post-peak repertoires were characterized. There were mostly white British donors and more females than males, and clonal diversity was possibly underestimated.

With 2 bases clipped from V and 3 bases from J, the junction kept 7 bases outside the gene matches. CDR3 length: 16 amino acids. Germline V gene sequence: CDR1 LGHDT, CDR2 YNNKEL (reference sequence). The repertoire was sequenced with immunoSEQ multiplex PCR; TCRdb's copy has only in-frame clones and lacks some. The sample contains about 110,000 clones, around nine tenths of which appear only once. Note on this clone: The antigen is not known.

The sequencing used peripheral blood, collected on day 0 of AZD1222 vaccination. V is TRBV3-1 (or the pseudogene TRBV3-2) and J is TRBJ2-7; 10 nucleotides agree with TRBD1. The receptor's source is an adult in good health. CDR3 bases: TGTGCCAGCAGCCAAAGGGGGGGACAGGGGTTCTACGAGCAGTACTTC. Residues: CASSQRGGQGFYEQYF.